This TCR beta chain was profiled in a study of PD-L1 blockade in urothelial cancer. The wider study: Previous chemotherapy exposure amounted to 0 to 3 regimens for patients. Treatment start was followed by blood analysis at 3 weeks (second dose) and again at 6 weeks. Specimens of blood held a median count of about 140,000 T cells.

The protocol was immunoSEQ multiplex PCR, while the TCRdb copy is restricted to in-frame clones and leaves out a portion. The sample has 50,000 or so clones; roughly four fifths are singletons. This CDR3 region has 17 residues. V gave up 8 bases and J gave up 3 bases; unmatched junction bases: 13. Germline V gives CDR1 LNHDA, CDR2 SQIVND (reference sequence). Noted time point: pretreatment peripheral blood. Sequencing used PBMCs, obtained around atezolizumab (anti-PD-L1) treatment. This sequence originates from a man between 65 and 80 years old with urothelial cancer. The V and J genes are TRBV19 and TRBJ2-2; TRBD1 matches 9 bases. The CDR3: CASQKGWGQGDTGELFF. In DNA form, the CDR3 reads TGTGCCAGTCAAAAGGGGTGGGGACAGGGAGACACCGGGGAGCTGTTTTTT.